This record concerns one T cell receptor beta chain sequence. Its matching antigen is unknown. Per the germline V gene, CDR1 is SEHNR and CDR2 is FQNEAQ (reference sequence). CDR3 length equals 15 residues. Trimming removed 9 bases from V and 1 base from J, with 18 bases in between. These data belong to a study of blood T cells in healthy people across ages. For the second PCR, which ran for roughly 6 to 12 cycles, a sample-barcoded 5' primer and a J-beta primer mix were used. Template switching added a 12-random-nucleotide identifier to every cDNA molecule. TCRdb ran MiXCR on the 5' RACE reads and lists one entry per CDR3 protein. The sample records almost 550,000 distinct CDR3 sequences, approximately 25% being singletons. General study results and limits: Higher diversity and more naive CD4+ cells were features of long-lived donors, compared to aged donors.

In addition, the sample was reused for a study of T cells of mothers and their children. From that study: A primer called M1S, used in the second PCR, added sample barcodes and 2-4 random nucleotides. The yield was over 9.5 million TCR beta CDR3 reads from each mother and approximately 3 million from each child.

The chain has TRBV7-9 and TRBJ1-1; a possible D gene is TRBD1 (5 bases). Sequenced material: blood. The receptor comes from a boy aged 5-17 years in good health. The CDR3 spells CASIKGVGANTEAFF. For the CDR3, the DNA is TGTGCCAGTATCAAAGGGGTTGGGGCGAACACTGAAGCTTTCTTT. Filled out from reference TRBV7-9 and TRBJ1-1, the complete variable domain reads DTGVSQNPRHKITKRGQNVTFRCDPISEHNRLYWYRQTLGQGPEFLTYFQNEAQLEKSRLLSDRFSAERPKGSFSTLEIQRTEQGDSAMYLCASIKGVGANTEAFFGQGTRLTVV.